This T cell receptor beta chain appears in the sequencing data of a study of blood T cell repertoires in COVID-19 (dated by TCRdb to 2020 to 2022). Describing the broader study: The collaborator samples originated in the United States, Italy and Spain and spanned the acute and convalescent phases of COVID-19. Where HLA class I and class II types were available, the types were taken from metadata supplied by the sample provider, not from assay-based typing. The prospective study material was composed of cDNA or gDNA derived from T cells, B-cell-depleted T cells, or PBMCs. Nearly every sample came with metadata listing a de-identified subject ID, COVID-19 status, age in years and sex. The samples were drawn from the first 160 participants of the ongoing ImmuneRACE study and from 1,254 subjects provided by 6 global collaborators. The repertoires were released in a freely available public database meant as a resource for research on the immune response to SARS-CoV-2. Deeply sampled blood TCRbeta repertoires from subjects exposed to, actively infected with, or recovered from COVID-19 were included in the dataset.

Collaborating institutions collected whole blood in K2EDTA tubes following their own protocols. For TCRbeta analysis, collaborators shipped samples as frozen whole blood, isolated PBMCs, or DNA extracted from either of those sample types. This clone was picked up a small number of times. The target of this receptor is not known. The sample holds no much larger clone one base away, and base qualities are not on file. The immunoSEQ Assay, a bias-controlled multiplex PCR, was used to amplify TCRbeta CDR3 regions from genomic DNA. As for how the authors treated the data: Nucleated cell counts per sample were estimated from amplification of reference gene primers within the assay. To quantify the absolute abundance of each unique TCRbeta CDR3 rearrangement, sequence reads were collapsed and filtered. For each sample, productive Simpson clonality was calculated by taking the square root of Simpson's diversity index across productive rearrangements. The table was pulled from immuneACCESS by TCRdb, which kept in-frame rearrangements only. Such tables lose some clones; where checked, under half of the loss comes from unresolved V genes, and the rest has no known cause. For V, J and clone size, that table is used; D and trimming come from the DNA. The sample table shows about 64,000 clones, and 85% to 90% are seen once. The ten largest clonotypes hold about 3.5% of the sample.

Broad study findings and their caveats: The quantity of clinical and demographic metadata differed by source and by participant and was supplied without curation.

The sample consisted of peripheral blood. The TCR was taken from a man between 45 and 60 years old with active COVID-19.

The DNA reads as follows: TGTGCCAGCAGTCCGGGACAGGGAACTGAAGCTTTCTTT. Its amino acids are CASSPGQGTEAFF. The chain couples TRBV6-6 to TRBJ1-1; TRBD1 lines up with 9 middle nucleotides. CDR1 and CDR2, looked up from the germline V gene (reference sequence), are MNHNY and SVGAGI. Germline trimming amounts to 5 bases on V and 5 bases on J, with 3 as the count of junction bases outside the gene matches. The CDR3 contains 13 residues, cysteine and phenylalanine counted. Of all the DNA, just the CDR3 is kept, 39 bases in frame from base 1.